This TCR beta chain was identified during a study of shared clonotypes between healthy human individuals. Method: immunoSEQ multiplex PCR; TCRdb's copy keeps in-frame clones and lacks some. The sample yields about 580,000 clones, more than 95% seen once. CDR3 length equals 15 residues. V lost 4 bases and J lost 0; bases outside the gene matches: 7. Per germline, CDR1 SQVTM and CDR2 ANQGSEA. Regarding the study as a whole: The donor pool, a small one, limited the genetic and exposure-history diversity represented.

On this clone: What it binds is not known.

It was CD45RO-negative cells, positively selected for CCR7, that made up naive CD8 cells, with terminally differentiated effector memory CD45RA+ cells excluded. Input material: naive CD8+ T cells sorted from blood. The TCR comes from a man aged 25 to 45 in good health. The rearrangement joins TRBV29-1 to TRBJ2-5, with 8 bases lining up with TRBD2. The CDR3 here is CSVVSLAGNQETQYF. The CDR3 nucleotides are TGCAGCGTTGTCAGCCTAGCGGGTAACCAAGAGACCCAGTACTTC.